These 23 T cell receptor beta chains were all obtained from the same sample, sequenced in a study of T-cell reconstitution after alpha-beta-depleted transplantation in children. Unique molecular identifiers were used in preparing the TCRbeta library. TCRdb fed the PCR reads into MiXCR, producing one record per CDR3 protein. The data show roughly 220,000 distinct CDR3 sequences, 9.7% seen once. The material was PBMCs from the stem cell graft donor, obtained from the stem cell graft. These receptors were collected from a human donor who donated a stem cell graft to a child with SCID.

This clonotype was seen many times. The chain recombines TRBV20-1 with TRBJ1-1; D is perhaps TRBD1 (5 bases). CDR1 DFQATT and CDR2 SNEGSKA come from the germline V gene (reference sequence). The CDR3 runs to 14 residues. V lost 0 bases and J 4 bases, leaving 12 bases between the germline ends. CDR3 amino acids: CSARDRGRATEAFF. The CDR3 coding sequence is TGCAGTGCTAGAGATCGGGGCAGGGCCACTGAAGCTTTCTTT.

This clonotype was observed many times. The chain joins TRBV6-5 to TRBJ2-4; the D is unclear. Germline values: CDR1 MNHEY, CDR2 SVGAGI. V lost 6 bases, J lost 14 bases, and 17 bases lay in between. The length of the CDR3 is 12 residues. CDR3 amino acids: CASRTSGVVEYF. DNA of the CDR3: TGTGCCAGCAGGACCTCTGGGGTAGTGGAGTACTTC.

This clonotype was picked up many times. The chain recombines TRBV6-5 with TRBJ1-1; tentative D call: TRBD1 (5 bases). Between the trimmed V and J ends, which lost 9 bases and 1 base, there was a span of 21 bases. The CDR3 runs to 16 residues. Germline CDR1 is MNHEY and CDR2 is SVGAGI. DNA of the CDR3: TGTGCCAGTAATCCGGGAGTGGGGGGAAGGAACACTGAAGCTTTCTTT. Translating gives CASNPGVGGRNTEAFF.

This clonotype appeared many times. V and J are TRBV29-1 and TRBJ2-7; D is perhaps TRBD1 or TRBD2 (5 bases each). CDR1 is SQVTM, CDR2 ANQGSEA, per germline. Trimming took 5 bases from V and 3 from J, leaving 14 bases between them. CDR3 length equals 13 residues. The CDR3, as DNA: TGCAGCGTTATCCGGGTGGGGGACTACGAGCAGTACTTC. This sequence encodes CSVIRVGDYEQYF.

CDR3 residues: CASRLGGGGTDTQYF. In DNA form, the CDR3 reads TGTGCCAGTAGGTTAGGCGGGGGCGGCACAGATACGCAGTATTTT. The rearrangement uses TRBV19 and TRBJ2-3; TRBD2 is a possible D gene (7 bases). Germline-derived CDR1 and CDR2 are LNHDA and SQIVND (reference sequence). Trimming removed 6 bases from V and 1 base from J, with 14 bases in between. The CDR3 has 15 amino acids. Full variable domain (rest looked up from reference TRBV19 and TRBJ2-3): DGGITQSPKYLFRKEGQNVTLSCEQNLNHDAMYWYRQDPGQGLRLIYYSQIVNDFQKGDIAEGYSVSREKKESFPLTVTSAQKNPTAFYLCASRLGGGGTDTQYFGPGTRLTVL.

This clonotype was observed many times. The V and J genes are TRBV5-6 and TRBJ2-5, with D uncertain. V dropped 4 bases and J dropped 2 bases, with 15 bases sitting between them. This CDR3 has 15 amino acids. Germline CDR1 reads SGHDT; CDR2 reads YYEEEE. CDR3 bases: TGTGCCAGCAGCCCGGTCGGTAGCCGGCAAGAGACCCAGTACTTC. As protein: CASSPVGSRQETQYF.

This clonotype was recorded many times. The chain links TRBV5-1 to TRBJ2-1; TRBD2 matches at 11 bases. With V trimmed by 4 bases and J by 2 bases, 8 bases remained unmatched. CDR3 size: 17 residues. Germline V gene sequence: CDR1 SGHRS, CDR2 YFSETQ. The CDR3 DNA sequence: TGCGCCAGCAGCGATCCACCGGGACTAGCGGCCTACAATGAGCAGTTCTTC. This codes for CASSDPPGLAAYNEQFF.

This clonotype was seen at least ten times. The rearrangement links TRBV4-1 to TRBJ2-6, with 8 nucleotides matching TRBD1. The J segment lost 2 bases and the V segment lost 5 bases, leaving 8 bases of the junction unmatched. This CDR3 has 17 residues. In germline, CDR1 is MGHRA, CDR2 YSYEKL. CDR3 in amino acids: CASSFRGQGTGANVLTF. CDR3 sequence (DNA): TGCGCCAGCAGCTTCCGCGGACAGGGAACTGGGGCCAACGTCCTGACTTTC.

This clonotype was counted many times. In DNA, the CDR3 is TGCAGTGCTAGACCGGACAGCCTCTATGGCTACACCTTC. This gives the protein CSARPDSLYGYTF. This rearrangement joins TRBV20-1 to TRBJ1-2, with D possibly matching TRBD1 (6 bases). Trimming stripped 2 bases from V and 4 bases from J, with 11 bases between. Germline V CDR1 and CDR2: DFQATT, SNEGSKA (reference sequence). The CDR3 is made up of 13 amino acids.

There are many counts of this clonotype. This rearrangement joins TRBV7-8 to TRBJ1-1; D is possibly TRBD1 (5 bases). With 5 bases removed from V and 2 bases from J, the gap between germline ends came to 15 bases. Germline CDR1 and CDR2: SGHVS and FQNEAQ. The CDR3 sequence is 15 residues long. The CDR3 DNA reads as TGTGCCAGCAGCGGGACTTATGGCCCCAACACTGAAGCTTTCTTT. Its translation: CASSGTYGPNTEAFF.

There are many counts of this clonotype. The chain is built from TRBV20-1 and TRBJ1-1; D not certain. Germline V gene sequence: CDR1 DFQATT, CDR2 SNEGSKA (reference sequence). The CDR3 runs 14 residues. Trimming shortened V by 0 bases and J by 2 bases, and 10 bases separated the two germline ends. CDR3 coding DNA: TGCAGTGCTAGAGATATGACAACCAACACTGAAGCTTTCTTT. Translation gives CSARDMTTNTEAFF.

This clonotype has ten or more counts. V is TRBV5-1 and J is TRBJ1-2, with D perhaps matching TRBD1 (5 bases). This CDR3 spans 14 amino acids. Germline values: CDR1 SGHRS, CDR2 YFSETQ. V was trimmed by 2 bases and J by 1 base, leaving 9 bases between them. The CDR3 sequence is CASSFAGSNYGYTF. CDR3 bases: TGCGCCAGCAGCTTCGCAGGGAGTAACTATGGCTACACCTTC.

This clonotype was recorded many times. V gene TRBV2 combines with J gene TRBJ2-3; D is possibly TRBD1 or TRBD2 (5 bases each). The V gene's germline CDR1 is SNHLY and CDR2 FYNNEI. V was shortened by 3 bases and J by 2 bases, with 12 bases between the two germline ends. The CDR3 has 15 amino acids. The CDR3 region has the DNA TGTGCCAGCAGTGATAGTGGGACGTCCACAGATACGCAGTATTTT. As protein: CASSDSGTSTDTQYF.

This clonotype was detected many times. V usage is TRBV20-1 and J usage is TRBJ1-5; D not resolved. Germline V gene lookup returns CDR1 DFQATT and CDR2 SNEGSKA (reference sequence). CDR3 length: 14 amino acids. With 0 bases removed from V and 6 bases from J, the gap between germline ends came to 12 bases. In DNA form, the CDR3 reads TGCAGTGCTAGAGATGTACGCTTCGGTCAGCCCCAGCATTTT. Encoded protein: CSARDVRFGQPQHF.

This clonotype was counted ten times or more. The CDR3 nucleotides read TGTGCCAGCAGCTTAGTGGGCAACTTGGGCTACACCTTC. Encoded protein: CASSLVGNLGYTF. The gene calls are TRBV7-2 and TRBJ1-2; D call uncertain. CDR1 SGHTA and CDR2 FQGNSA come from the germline V gene. V lost 1 base to trimming and J lost 8 bases, with 11 bases between them. The CDR3 contains 13 residues.

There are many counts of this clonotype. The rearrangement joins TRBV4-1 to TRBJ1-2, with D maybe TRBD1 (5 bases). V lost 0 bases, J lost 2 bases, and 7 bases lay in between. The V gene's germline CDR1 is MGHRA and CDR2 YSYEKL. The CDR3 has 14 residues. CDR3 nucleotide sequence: TGCGCCAGCAGCCAAGAACCAGGGAACTATGGCTACACCTTC. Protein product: CASSQEPGNYGYTF.

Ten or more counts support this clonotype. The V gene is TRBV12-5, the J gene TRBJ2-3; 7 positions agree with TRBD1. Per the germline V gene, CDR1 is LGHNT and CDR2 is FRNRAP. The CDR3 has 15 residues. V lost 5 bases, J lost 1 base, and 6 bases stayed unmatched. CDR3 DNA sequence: TGTGCTAGTGGTGCGGACGACAGGGGCACAGATACGCAGTATTTT. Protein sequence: CASGADDRGTDTQYF.

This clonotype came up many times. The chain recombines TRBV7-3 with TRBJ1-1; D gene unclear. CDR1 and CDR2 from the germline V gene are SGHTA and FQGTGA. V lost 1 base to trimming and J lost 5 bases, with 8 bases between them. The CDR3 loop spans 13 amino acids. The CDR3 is CASSLSPETEAFF. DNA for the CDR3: TGTGCCAGCAGCTTAAGCCCGGAGACTGAAGCTTTCTTT.

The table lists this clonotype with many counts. CDR3 nucleotide sequence: TGCAGCGTTGCGTCAGGGGTTGAAGCTTTCTTT. Translation: CSVASGVEAFF. The V call is TRBV29-1, the J call TRBJ1-1, with D perhaps matching TRBD1 (6 bases). Germline V gives CDR1 SQVTM, CDR2 ANQGSEA. The CDR3 totals 11 residues. V gave up 4 bases and J gave up 7 bases, with 10 bases separating them.

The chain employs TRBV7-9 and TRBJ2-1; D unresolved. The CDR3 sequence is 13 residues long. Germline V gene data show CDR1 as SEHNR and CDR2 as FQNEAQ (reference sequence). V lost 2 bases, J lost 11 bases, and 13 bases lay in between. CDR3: CASSLPPGPKQFF. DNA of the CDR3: TGTGCCAGCAGCTTACCCCCGGGCCCAAAGCAGTTCTTC.

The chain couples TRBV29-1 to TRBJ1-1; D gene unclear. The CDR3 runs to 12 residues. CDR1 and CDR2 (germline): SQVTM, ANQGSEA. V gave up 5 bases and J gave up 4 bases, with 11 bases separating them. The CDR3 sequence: CSVKGRPTEAFF. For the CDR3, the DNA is TGCAGCGTTAAGGGCAGGCCCACTGAAGCTTTCTTT.

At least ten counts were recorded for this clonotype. The CDR3: CASSRRQGRGYTF. Here the CDR3 DNA reads TGTGCCAGCAGCCGGAGACAGGGCCGTGGCTACACCTTC. The rearrangement joins TRBV5-6 to TRBJ1-2, with TRBD1 identical over 7 bases. The CDR3 covers 13 residues. Germline CDR1 is SGHDT and CDR2 is YYEEEE. V lost 4 bases, J lost 7 bases, and 7 bases stayed unmatched.

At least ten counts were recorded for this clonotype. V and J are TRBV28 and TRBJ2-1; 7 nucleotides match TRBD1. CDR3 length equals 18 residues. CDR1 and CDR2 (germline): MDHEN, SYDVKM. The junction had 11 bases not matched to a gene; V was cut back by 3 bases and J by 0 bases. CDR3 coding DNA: TGTGCCAGCAGTTTTCCCCCGGACAGGCCTAGCTCCTACAATGAGCAGTTCTTC. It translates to CASSFPPDRPSSYNEQFF.